Sequencing of this TCR beta chain was carried out in a study of T-cell reconstitution after alpha-beta-depleted transplantation in children. General study findings and limits: T-cell counts and diversity at one year post-transplant came mainly from newly produced T cells. High day-60 TCRbeta diversity in some patients came from surviving recipient T cells and thymic progenitors. After transplant, at about two months, alpha-beta T cells were reportedly derived from several hundred expanded graft clones.

In this sample, this clonotype turned up a few times. The antigen remains unidentified. The germline gives CDR1 SGHTA, CDR2 FQGTGA. V lost 5 bases, J lost 6 bases, and 17 bases lay in between. CDR3 size: 15 residues. Preparation of the TCRbeta library was carried out with unique molecular identifiers. TCRdb recomputed calls from the PCR reads with MiXCR, one row per CDR3 protein. The profile covers just over 200,000 distinct CDR3 sequences, with about 8.7% appearing a single time and less than 40% taken by the ten largest. The rearrangement links TRBV7-3 to TRBJ2-1; D may be TRBD1 (6 bases). This TCR was recovered from a male patient aged 2 to 10 who had a stem cell transplant for acute myeloid leukemia, so the T cells may come from the graft donor. The sample was PBMCs, mostly from graft donor cells, taken 360 days after TCRalphabeta/CD19-depleted stem cell transplant. The CDR3 DNA sequence: TGTGCCAGCAGCATGGGCAATACAGGGTTCAATGAGCAGTTCTTC. It codes for CASSMGNTGFNEQFF.